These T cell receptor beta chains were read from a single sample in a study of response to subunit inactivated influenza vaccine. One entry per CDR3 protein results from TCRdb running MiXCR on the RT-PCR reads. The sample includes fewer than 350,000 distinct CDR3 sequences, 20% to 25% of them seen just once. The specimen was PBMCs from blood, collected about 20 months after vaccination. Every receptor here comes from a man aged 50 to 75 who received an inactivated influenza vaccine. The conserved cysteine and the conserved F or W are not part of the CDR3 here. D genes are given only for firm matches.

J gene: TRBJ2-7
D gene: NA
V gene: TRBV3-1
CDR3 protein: ASSPGPATYEQY

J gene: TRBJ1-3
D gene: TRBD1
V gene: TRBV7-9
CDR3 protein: ASSSQGEPGNTIY

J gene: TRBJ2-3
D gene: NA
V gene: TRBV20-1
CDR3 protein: SAEIRDTQY

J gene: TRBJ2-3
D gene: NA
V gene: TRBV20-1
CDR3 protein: SASVQGYTDTQY

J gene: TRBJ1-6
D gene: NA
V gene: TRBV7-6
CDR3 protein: ASSLETALSSYNSPLH

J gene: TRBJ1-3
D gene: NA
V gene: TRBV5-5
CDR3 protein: ASSWGTGNSGNTIY

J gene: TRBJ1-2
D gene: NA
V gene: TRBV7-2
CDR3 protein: ASSSGGGSNYGYT

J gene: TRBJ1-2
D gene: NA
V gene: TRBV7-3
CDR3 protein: ASSFIRPGRHYGYT

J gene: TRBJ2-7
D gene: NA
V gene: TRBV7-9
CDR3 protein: ASSLEFPRDNYEQY

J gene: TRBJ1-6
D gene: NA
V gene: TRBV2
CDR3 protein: ASTSVQGNYNSPLH

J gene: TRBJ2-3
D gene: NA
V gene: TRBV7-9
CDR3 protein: ASSLVLTSVTDTQY

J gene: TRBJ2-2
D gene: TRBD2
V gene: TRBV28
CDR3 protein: ASRRGLAGATNTGELF

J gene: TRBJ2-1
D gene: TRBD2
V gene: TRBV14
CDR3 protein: ASSQDLNPSGYNEQF

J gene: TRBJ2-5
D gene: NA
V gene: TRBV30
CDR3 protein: AWSGWTEGTQY

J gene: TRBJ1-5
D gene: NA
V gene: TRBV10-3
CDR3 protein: AISEARNQPQH

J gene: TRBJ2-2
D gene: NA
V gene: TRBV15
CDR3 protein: ATSARPSPGELF

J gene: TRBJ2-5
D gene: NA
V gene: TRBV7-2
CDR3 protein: ASSLAGRNQETQY

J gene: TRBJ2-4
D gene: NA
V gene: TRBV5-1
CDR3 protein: ASSLNRRDIQY

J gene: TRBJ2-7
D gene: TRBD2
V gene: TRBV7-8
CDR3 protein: ASSLEPSGTYEQY

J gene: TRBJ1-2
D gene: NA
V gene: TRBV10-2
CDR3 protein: ASSEFRDYGYT

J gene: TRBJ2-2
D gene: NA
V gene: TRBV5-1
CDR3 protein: ASSLGPPNTGELF

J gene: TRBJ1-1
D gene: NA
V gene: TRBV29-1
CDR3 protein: SVMNTEAF

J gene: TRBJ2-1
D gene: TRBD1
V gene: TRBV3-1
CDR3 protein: ASSQFPSRTGIGIGQF

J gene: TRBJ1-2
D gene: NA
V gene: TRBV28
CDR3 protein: ASSLRQALYGYT

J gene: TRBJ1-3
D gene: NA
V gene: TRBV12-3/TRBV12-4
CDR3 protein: ASLRQNSGNTIY

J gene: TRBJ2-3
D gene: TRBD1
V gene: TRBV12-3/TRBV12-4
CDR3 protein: ASSSGAGTGVGIDTQY

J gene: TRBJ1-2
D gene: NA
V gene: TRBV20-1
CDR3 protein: SARRGALNYGYT

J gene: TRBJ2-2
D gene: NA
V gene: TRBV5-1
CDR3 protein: ASRGTLNTGELF

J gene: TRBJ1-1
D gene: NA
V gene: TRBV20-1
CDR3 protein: SAQRAGWNTEAF

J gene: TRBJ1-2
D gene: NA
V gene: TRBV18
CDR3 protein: ASSPRNREDGYT

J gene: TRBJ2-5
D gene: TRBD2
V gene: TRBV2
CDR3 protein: ASSEYLGLAAQVRETQY

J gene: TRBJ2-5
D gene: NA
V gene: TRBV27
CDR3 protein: ASSSGNQETQY

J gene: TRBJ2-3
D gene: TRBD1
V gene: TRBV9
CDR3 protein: ASSGGTGVGDTQY

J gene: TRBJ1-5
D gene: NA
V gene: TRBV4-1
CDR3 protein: ASKTGFYSNQPQH

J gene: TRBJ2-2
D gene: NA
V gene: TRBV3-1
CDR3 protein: ASSQDPRTARNTGELF

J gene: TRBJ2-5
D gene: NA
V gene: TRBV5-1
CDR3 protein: ASSLGGIGGETQY

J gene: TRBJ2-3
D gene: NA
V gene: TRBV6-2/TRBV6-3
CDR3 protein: ASSQRTQGGPDTQY

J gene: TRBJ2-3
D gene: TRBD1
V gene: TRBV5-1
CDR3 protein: ASSPGQTITDTQY

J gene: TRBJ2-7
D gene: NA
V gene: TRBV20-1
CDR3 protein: SASRTDEVEQY

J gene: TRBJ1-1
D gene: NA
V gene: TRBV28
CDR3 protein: ASWGRDTEAF

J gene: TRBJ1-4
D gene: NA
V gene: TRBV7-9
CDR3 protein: ASSFEGTVGKLF

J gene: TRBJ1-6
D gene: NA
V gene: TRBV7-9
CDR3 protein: ASSLKGYNSPLH

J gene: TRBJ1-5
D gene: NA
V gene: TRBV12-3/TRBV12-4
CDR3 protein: ASSFTGNQPQH

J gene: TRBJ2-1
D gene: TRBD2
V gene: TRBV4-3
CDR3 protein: ASSQWGLAGPYNEQF

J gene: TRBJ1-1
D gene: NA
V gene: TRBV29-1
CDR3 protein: SAQAGWNTEAF

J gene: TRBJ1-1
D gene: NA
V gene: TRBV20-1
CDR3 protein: RGAGRQNTEAF

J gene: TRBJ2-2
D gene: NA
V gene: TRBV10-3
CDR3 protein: AIASGLHMAGELF

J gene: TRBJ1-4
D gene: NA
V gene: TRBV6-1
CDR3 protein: ASSEATGRLTASNEKLF

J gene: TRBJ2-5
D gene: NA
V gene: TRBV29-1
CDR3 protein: SVSGIRETQY

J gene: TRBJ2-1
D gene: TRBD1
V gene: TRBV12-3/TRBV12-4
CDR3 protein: ASSLGATGDNEQF

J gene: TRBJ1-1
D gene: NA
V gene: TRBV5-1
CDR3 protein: ASSLDDGNTEAF

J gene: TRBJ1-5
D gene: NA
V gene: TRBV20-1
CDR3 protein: SARALPRGSDQPQH

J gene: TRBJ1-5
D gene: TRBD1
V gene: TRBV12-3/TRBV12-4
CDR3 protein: ASNQGARQPQH

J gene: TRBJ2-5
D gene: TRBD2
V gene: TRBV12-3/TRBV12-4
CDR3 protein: ASSPSPWGSGVQETQY

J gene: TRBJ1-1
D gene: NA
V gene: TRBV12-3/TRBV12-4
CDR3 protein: ASSLRNEAF

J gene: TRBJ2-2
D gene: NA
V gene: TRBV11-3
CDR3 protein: ASSPTTATGELF